These 3 T cell receptor beta chains originate from one sample sequenced in a study of regulatory T cells in long-lasting Graves disease. CDR3-region Arm-PCR and iRepertoire HTBI primers produced the TCR beta libraries. TCRdb redid the calling of the multiplex PCR reads with MiXCR, one entry per CDR3 protein. The sample contains hundreds of thousands of distinct CDR3 sequences, approximately 15% of which appear only once. Time point here: newly diagnosed GD, antithyroid drugs for less than 3 months. PBMCs were the source of the RNA used for TCR sequencing. The same data also went into a second study, on T cells in Graves' hyperthyroidism and ophthalmopathy.

The specimen was peripheral blood mononuclear cells (PBMCs), collected at new diagnosis, from a patient treated with antithyroid drugs. These TCRs come from a man in his forties with Graves disease.

The CDR3 sequence: CASSLLIGGADTQYF. DNA of the CDR3: TGTGCCAGCAGCTTATTGATAGGGGGTGCAGATACGCAGTATTTT. This chain links TRBV11-2 with TRBJ2-3, with D possibly matching TRBD1 (6 bases). V was cut by 2 bases and J by 4 bases, with 13 bases left in between. CDR1 and CDR2 (germline): SGHAT, FQNNGV. The CDR3 totals 15 residues.

This clonotype appeared many times. The gene calls are TRBV11-2 and TRBJ2-2; D is uncertain. Germline V gene lookup returns CDR1 SGHAT and CDR2 FQNNGV. V was pared by 4 bases and J by 0 bases, with 9 bases between. This CDR3 contains 15 residues. The CDR3 DNA is TGTGCCAGCAGCTACGGGCGATCGAACACCGGGGAGCTGTTTTTT. This codes for CASSYGRSNTGELFF.

A remark on this clonotype: A junction boundary mismatches the germline segment, possibly from a read error. V gene TRBV7-9 combines with J gene TRBJ1-1; D is possibly TRBD1 (5 bases). The CDR3 covers 12 residues. Germline-derived CDR1 and CDR2 are SEHNR and FQNEAQ (reference sequence). The DNA of the CDR3 is TGTGCCAGCAGCCCAGACAGCCCCCGGGCCGCGTTT. This codes for CASSPDSPRAAF.